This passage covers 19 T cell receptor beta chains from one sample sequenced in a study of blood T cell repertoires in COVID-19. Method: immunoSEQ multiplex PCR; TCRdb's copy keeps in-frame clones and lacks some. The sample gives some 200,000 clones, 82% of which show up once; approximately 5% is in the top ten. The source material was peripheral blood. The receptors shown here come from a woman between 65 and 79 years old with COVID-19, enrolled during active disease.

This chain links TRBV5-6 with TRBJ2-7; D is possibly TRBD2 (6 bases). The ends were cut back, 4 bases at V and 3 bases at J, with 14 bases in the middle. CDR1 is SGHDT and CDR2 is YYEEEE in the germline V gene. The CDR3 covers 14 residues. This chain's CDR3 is CASSPGTGVYEQYF. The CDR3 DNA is TGTGCCAGCAGCCCCGGGACTGGGGTCTACGAGCAGTACTTC.

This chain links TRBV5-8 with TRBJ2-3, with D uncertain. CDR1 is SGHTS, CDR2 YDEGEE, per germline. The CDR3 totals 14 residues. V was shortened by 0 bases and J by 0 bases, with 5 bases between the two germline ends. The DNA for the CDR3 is TGTGCCAGCAGCTTGGCATTTAGCACAGATACGCAGTATTTT. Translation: CASSLAFSTDTQYF. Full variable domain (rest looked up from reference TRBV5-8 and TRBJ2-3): EAGVTQSPTHLIKTRGQQATLRCSPISGHTSVYWYQQALGLGLQFLLWYDEGEERNRGNFPPRFSGRQFPNYSSELNVNALELEDSALYLCASSLAFSTDTQYFGPGTRLTVL.

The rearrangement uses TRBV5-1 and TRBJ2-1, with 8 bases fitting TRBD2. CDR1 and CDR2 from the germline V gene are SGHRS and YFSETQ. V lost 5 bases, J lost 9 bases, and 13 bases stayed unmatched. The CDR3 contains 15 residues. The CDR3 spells CASSREGRGVSEQFF. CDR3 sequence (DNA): TGCGCCAGCAGTCGGGAGGGCCGAGGGGTGAGTGAGCAGTTCTTC.

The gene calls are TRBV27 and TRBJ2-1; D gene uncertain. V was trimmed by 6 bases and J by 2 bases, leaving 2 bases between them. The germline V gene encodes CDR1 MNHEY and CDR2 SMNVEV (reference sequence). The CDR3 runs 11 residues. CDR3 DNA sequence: TGTGCCAGCAGCACCTACAATGAGCAGTTCTTC. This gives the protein CASSTYNEQFF.

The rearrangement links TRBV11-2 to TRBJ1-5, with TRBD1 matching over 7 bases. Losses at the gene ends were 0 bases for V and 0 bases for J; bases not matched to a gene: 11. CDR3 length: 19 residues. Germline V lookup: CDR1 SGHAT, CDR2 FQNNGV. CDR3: CASSLDLQGGHFSNQPQHF. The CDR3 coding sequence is TGTGCCAGCAGCTTAGATCTGCAGGGGGGACATTTTAGCAATCAGCCCCAGCATTTT.

The CDR3 loop reads CASSDRPTPQPQHF. DNA for the CDR3: TGTGCCAGCAGCGACAGGCCAACGCCCCAGCCCCAGCATTTT. The chain couples TRBV6-2 or TRBV6-3 to TRBJ1-5, with D perhaps TRBD1 (6 bases). Trimming left V 6 bases short and J 7 bases short, with 16 bases between. There are 14 residues in the CDR3. Germline CDR1 MNHEY, CDR2 SVGEGT.

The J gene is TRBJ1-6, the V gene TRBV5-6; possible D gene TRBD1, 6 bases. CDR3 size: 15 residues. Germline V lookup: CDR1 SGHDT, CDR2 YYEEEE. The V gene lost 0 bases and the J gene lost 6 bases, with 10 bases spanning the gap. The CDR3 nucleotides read TGTGCCAGCAGCTTGGTGCCAGGGGTTAATTCACCCCTCCACTTT. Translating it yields CASSLVPGVNSPLHF. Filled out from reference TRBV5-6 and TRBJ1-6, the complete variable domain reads DAGVTQSPTHLIKTRGQQVTLRCSPKSGHDTVSWYQQALGQGPQFIFQYYEEEERQRGNFPDRFSGHQFPNYSSELNVNALLLGDSALYLCASSLVPGVNSPLHFGNGTRLTVT.

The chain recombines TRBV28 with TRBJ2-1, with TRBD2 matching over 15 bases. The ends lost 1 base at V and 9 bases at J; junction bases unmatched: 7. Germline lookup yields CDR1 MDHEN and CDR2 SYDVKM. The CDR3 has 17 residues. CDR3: CASSLYPGLAGGGEQFF. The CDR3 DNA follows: TGTGCCAGCAGTTTATATCCGGGACTAGCGGGGGGAGGTGAGCAGTTCTTC.

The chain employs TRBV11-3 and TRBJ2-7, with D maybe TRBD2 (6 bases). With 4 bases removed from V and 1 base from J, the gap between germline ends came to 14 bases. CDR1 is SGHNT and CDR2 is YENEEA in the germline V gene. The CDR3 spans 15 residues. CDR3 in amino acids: CASSSSAGTSYEQYF. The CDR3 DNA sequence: TGTGCCAGCAGCTCTAGCGCTGGGACTTCCTACGAGCAGTACTTC. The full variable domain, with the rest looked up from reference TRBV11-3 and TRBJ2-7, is EAGVVQSPRYKIIEKKQPVAFWCNPISGHNTLYWYLQNLGQGPELLIRYENEEAVDDSQLPKDRFSAERLKGVDSTLKIQPAELGDSAVYLCASSSSAGTSYEQYFGPGTRLTVT.

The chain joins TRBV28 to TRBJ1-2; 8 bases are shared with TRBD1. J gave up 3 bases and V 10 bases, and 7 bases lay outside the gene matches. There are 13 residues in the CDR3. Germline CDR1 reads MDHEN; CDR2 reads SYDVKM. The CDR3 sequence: CATFRGLDYGYTF. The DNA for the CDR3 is TGTGCCACCTTCAGGGGGCTGGACTATGGCTACACCTTC.

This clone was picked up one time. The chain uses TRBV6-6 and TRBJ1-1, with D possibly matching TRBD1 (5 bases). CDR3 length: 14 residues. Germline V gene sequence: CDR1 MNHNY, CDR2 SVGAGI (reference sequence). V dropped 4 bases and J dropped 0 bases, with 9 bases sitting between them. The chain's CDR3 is CASSSQTVNTEAFF. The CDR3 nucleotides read TGTGCCAGCAGTTCCCAGACAGTGAACACTGAAGCTTTCTTT.

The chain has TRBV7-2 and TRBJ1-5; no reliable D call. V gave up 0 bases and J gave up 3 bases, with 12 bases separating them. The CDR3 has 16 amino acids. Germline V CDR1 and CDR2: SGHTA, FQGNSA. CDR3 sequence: CASSLAEAGNNQPQHF. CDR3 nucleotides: TGTGCCAGCAGCTTAGCGGAGGCGGGGAACAATCAGCCCCAGCATTTT.

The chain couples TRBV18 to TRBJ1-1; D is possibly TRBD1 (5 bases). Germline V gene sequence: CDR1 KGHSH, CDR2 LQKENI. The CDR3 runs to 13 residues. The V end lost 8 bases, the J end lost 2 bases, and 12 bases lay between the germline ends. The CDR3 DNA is TGTGCCAGCGTAAGTCAGGGTAACACTGAAGCTTTCTTT. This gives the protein CASVSQGNTEAFF.

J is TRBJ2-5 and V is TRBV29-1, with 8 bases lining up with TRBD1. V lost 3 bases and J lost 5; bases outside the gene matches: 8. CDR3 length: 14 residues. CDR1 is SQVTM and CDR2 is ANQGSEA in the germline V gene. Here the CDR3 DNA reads TGCAGCGTTGAGATCCAGGGGGCGTCGGAGACCCAGTACTTC. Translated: CSVEIQGASETQYF.

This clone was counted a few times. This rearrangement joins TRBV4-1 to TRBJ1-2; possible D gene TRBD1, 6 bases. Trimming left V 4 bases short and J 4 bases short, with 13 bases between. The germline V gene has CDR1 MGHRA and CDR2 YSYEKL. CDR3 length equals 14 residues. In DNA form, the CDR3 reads TGCGCCAGCAGCCCAGGGGCAGGGCTCTATGGCTACACCTTC. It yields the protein CASSPGAGLYGYTF.

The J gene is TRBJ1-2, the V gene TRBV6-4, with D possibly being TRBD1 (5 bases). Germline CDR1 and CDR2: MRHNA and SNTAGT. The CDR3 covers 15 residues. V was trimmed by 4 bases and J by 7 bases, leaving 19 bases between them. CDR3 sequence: CASSVGAAGQSGYTF. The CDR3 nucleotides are TGTGCCAGCAGTGTTGGGGCAGCTGGTCAAAGTGGCTACACCTTC.

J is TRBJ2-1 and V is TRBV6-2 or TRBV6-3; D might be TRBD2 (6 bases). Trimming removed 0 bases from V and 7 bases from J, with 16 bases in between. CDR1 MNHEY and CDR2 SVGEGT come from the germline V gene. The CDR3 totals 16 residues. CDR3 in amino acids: CASSYSSGLAGNEQFF. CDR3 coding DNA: TGTGCCAGCAGTTACTCGAGCGGGCTAGCCGGGAATGAGCAGTTCTTC.

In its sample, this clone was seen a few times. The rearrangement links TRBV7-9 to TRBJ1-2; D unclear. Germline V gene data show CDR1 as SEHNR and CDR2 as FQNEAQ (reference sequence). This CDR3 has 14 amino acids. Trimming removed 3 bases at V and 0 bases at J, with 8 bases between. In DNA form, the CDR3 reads TGTGCCAGCAGCTTTGACACCGCTAACTATGGCTACACCTTC. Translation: CASSFDTANYGYTF.

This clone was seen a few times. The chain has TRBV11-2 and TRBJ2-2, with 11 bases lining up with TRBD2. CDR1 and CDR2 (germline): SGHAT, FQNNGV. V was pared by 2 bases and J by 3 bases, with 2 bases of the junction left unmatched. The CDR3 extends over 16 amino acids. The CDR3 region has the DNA TGTGCCAGCAGCTTATTAGCGGGAGGGTACACCGGGGAGCTGTTTTTT. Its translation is CASSLLAGGYTGELFF.